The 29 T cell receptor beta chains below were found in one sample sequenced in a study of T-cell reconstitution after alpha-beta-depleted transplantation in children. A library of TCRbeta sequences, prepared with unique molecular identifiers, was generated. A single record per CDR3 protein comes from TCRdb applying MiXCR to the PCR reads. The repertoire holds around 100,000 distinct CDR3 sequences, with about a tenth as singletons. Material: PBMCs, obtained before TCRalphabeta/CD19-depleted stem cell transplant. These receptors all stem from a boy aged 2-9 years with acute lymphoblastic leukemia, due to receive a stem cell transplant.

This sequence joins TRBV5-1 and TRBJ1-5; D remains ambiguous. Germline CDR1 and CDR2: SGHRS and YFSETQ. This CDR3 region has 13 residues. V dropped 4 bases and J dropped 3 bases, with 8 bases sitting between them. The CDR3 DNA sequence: TGCGCCAGCAGCGACCTCCCCAATCAGCCCCAGCATTTT. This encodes CASSDLPNQPQHF.

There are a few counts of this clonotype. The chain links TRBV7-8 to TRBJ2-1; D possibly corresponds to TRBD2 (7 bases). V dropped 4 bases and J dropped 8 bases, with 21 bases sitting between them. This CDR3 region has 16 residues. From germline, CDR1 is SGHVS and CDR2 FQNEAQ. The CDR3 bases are TGTGCCAGCAGCTCAACTCGGCGGGGGCCGGTGGATGAGCAGTTCTTC. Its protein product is CASSSTRRGPVDEQFF.

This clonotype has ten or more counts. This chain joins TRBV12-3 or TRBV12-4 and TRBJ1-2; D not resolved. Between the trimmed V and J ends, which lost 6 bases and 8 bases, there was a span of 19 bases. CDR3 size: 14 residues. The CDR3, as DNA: TGTGCCAGCAGCCCCAGAGGTGGGAGTCGGGGCTACACCTTC. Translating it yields CASSPRGGSRGYTF.

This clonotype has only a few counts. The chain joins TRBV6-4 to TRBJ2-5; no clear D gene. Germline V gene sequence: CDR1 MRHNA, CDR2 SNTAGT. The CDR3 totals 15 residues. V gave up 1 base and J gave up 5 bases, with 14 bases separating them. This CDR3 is CASSDWDSIGETQYF. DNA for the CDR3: TGTGCCAGCAGTGACTGGGATAGTATCGGGGAGACCCAGTACTTC.

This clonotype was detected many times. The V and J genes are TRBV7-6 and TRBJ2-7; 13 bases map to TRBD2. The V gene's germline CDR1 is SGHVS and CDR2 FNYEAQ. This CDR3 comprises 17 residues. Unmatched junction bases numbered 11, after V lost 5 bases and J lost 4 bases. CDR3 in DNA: TGTGCCAGCAGCACCGGACTAGCGGGAGTGGTAGGGTACGAGCAGTACTTC. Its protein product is CASSTGLAGVVGYEQYF.

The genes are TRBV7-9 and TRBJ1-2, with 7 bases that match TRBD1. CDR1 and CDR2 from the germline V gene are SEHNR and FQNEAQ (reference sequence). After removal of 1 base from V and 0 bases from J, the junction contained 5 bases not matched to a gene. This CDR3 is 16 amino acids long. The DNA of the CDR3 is TGTGCCAGCAGCTTAGGGGGGGACAGAGCTAACTATGGCTACACCTTC. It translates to CASSLGGDRANYGYTF. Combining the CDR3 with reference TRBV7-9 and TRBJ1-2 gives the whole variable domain DTGVSQNPRHKITKRGQNVTFRCDPISEHNRLYWYRQTLGQGPEFLTYFQNEAQLEKSRLLSDRFSAERPKGSFSTLEIQRTEQGDSAMYLCASSLGGDRANYGYTFGSGTRLTVV.

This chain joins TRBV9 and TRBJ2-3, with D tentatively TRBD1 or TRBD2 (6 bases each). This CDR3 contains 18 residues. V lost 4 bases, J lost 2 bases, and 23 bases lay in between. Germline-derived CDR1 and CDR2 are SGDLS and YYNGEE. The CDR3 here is CASSPQGIWRASTDTQYF. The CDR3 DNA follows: TGTGCCAGCAGCCCACAGGGAATCTGGAGGGCCTCCACAGATACGCAGTATTTT.

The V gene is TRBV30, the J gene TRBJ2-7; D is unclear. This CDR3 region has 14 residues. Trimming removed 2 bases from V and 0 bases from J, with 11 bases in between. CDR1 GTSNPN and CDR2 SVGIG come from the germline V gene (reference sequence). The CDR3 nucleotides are TGTGCCTGGAGTATGCAGGAAAGCTCCTACGAGCAGTACTTC. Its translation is CAWSMQESSYEQYF. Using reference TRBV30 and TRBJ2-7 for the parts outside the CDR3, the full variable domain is SQTIHQWPATLVQPVGSPLSLECTVEGTSNPNLYWYRQAAGRGLQLLFYSVGIGQISSEVPQNLSASRPQDRQFILSSKKLLLSDSGFYLCAWSMQESSYEQYFGPGTRLTVT.

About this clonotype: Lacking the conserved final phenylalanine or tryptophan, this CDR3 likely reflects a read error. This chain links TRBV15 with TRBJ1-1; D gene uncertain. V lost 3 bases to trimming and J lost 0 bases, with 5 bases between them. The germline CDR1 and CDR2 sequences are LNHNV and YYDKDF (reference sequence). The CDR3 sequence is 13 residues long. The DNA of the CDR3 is TGTGCCACCAGCAGCCAGATGAACACTGAAGCTTTCTCT. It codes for CATSSQMNTEAFS.

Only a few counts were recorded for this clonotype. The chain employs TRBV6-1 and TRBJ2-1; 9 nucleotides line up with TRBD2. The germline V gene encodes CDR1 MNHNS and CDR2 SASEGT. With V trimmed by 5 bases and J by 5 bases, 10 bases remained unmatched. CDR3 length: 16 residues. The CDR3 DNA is TGTGCCAGCAGTCCCCCCCTAGCGGGAAAGCACAATGAGCAGTTCTTC. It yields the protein CASSPPLAGKHNEQFF.

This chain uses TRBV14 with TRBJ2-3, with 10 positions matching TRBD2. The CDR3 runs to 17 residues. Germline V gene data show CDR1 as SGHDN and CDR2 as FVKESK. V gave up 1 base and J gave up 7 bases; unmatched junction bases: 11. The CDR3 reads CASSQALAGAGSYTQYF. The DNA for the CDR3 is TGTGCCAGCAGCCAAGCCCTAGCGGGAGCCGGCTCGTATACGCAGTATTTT.

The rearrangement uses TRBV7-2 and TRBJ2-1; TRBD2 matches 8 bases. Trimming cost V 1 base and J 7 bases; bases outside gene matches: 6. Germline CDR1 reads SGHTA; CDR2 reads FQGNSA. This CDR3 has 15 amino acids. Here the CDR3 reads CASSLVAGRGNEQFF. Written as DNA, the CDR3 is TGTGCCAGCAGCTTAGTAGCGGGACGAGGGAATGAGCAGTTCTTC.

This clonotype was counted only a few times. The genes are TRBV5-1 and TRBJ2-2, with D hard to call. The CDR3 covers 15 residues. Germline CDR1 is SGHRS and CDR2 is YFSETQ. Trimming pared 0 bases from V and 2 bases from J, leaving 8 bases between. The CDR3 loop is CASSLAPGNTGELFF. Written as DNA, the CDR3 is TGCGCCAGCAGCTTGGCGCCGGGCAACACCGGGGAGCTGTTTTTT.

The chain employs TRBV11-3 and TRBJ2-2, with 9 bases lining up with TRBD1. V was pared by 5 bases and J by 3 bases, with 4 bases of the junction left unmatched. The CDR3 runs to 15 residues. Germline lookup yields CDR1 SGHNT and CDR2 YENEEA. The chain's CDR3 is CASSLDRGHTGELFF. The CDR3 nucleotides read TGTGCCAGCAGCCTGGACAGGGGTCACACCGGGGAGCTGTTTTTT.

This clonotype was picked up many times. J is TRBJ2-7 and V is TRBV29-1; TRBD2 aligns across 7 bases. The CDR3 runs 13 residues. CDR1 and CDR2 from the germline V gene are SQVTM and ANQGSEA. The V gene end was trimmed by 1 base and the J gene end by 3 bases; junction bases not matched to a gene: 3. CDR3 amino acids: CSVEGGEGYEQYF. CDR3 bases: TGCAGCGTTGAAGGTGGGGAGGGCTACGAGCAGTACTTC.

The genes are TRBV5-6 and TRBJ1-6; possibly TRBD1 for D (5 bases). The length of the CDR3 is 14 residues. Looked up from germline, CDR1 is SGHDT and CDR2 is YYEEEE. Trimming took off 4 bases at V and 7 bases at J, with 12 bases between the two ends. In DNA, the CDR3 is TGTGCCAGCAGCCTCCGACAGTCCAATTCACCCCTCCACTTT. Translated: CASSLRQSNSPLHF.

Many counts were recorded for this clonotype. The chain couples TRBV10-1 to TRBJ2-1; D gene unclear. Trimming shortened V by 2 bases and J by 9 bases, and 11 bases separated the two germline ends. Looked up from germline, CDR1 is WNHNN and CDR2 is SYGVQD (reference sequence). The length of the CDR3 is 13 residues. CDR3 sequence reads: CASSERAIGEQFF. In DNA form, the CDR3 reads TGCGCCAGCAGTGAGAGGGCAATTGGTGAGCAGTTCTTC.

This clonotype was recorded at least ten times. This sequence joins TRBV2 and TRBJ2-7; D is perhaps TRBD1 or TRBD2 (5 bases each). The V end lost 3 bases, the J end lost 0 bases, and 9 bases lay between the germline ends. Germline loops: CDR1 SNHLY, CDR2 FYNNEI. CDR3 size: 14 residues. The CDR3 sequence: CASSEQGPSYEQYF. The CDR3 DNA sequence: TGTGCCAGCAGTGAGCAGGGACCCTCCTACGAGCAGTACTTC.

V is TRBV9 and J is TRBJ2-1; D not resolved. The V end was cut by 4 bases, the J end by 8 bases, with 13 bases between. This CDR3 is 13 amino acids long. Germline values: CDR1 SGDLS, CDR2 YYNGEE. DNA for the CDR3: TGTGCCAGCAGCTCCCAAGGCTTGGATGAGCAGTTCTTC. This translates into CASSSQGLDEQFF. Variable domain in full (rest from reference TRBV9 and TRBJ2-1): DSGVTQTPKHLITATGQRVTLRCSPRSGDLSVYWYQQSLDQGLQFLIQYYNGEERAKGNILERFSAQQFPDLHSELNLSSLELGDSALYFCASSSQGLDEQFFGPGTRLTVL.

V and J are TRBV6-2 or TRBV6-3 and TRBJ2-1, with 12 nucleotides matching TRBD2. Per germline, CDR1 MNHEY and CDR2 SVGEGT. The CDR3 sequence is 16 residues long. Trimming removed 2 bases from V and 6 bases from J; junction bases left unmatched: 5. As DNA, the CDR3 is TGTGCCAGCAGTTACCTCTGGACTAGCGGGACCAATGAGCAGTTCTTC. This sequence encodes CASSYLWTSGTNEQFF.

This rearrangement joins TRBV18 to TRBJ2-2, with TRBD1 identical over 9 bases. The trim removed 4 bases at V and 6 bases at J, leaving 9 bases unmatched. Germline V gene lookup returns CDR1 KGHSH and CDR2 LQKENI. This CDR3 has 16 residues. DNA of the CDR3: TGTGCCAGCTCACTAGCCACAGGGGGCGCAGCCGGGGAGCTGTTTTTT. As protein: CASSLATGGAAGELFF.

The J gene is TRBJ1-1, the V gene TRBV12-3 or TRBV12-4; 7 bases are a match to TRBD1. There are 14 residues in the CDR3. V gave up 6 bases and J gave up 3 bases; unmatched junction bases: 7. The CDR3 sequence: CASSLQGTDTEAFF. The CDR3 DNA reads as TGTGCCAGCAGCCTACAGGGGACGGACACTGAAGCTTTCTTT.

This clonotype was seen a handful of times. This chain's CDR3 is CASSYSPNRVYGYTF. As DNA, the CDR3 is TGTGCCAGCAGTTACTCCCCAAACAGGGTCTATGGCTACACCTTC. The V gene is TRBV6-5, the J gene TRBJ1-2, with D tentatively TRBD1 (6 bases). The V end was cut by 0 bases, the J end by 4 bases, with 12 bases between. This CDR3 has 15 amino acids. Germline loops: CDR1 MNHEY, CDR2 SVGAGI.

For the CDR3, the DNA is TGTGCCAGCAGCACCGTCGGTAACGAGCAGTACTTC. Amino acid sequence: CASSTVGNEQYF. The chain employs TRBV27 and TRBJ2-7; D is unresolved. In germline, CDR1 is MNHEY, CDR2 SMNVEV (reference sequence). V lost 6 bases and J 5 bases, leaving 11 bases between the germline ends. The CDR3 extends over 12 amino acids.

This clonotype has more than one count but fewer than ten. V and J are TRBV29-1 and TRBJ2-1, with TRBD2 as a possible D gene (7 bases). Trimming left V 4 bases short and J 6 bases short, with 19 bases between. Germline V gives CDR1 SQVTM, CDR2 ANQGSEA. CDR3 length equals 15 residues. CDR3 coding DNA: TGCAGCGTTGGCAGAATGGGGGGGGCTCTCAATGAGCAGTTCTTC. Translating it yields CSVGRMGGALNEQFF.

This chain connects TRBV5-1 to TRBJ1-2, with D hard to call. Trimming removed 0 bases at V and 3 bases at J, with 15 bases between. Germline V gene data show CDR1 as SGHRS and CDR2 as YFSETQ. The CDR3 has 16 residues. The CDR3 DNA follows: TGCGCCAGCAGCTTGGAACCTGGTCGGGCAGACTATGGCTACACCTTC. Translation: CASSLEPGRADYGYTF.

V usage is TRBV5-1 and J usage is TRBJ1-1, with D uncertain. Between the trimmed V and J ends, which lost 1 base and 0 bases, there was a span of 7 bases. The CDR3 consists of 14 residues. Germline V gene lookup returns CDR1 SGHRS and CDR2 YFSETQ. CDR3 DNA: TGCGCCAGCAGCTTGCGGGCGGTGAACACTGAAGCTTTCTTT. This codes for CASSLRAVNTEAFF.

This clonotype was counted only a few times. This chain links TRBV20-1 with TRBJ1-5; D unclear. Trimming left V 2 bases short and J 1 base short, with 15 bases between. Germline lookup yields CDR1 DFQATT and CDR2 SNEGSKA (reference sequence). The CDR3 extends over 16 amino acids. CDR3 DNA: TGCAGTGCTAGAAAGGGATCGATATCGAGCAATCAGCCCCAGCATTTT. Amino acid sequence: CSARKGSISSNQPQHF.

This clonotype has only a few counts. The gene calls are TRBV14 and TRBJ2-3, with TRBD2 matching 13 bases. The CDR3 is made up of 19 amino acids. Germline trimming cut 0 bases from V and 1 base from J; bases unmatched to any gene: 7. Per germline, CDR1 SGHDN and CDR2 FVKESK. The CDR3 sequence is CASSQDRVGLAGGTDTQYF. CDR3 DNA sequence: TGTGCCAGCAGCCAAGATAGGGTTGGACTAGCGGGAGGCACAGATACGCAGTATTTT.